This T cell receptor beta chain was identified in a study of shared clonotypes between healthy human individuals. For the study at large: Donor composition was a couple of women and three men, aged 18 to 49.

The CDR3 loop spans 13 amino acids. The germline V gene encodes CDR1 SGHTA and CDR2 FQGNSA. V dropped 0 bases and J dropped 7 bases, with 7 bases sitting between them. In the naive CD8 group, cells lacked CD45RO and were positively selected for CCR7, so terminally differentiated effector memory CD45RA+ cells were left out. TCRdb's copy holds only in-frame clones and misses some; the assay was immunoSEQ multiplex PCR. The sample has about 1,900,000 clones; approximately 94% are singletons. The receptor was isolated from a man in his late teens or twenties in good health. V and J are TRBV7-2 and TRBJ2-1; weak D call: TRBD2 (5 bases). The sequenced sample consisted of naive CD8+ T cells sorted from blood. The CDR3 bases are TGTGCCAGCAGCTTAGCGCGGGCGAATGAGCAGTTCTTC. Its translation is CASSLARANEQFF.